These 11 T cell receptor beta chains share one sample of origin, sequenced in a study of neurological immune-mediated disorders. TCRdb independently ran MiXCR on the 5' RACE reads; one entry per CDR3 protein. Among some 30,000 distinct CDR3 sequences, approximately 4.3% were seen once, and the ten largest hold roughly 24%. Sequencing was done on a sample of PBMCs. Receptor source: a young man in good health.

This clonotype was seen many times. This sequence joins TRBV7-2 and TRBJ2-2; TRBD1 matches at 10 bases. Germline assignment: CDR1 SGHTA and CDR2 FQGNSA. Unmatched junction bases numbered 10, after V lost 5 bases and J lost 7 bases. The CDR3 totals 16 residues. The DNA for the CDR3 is TGTGCCAGCAGCCCTCTTGGGACAGGGGTATTCGGGGAGCTGTTTTTT. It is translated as CASSPLGTGVFGELFF.

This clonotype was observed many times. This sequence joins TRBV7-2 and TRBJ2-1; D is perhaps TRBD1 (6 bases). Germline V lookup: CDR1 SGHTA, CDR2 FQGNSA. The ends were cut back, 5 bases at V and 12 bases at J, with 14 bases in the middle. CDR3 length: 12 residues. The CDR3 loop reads CASSPQGSWQFF. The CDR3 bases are TGTGCCAGCAGCCCCCAGGGGTCATGGCAGTTCTTC. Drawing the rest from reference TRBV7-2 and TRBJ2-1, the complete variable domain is GAGVSQSPSNKVTEKGKDVELRCDPISGHTALYWYRQSLGQGLEFLIYFQGNSAPDKSGLPSDRFSAERTGGSVSTLTIQRTQQEDSAVYLCASSPQGSWQFFGPGTRLTVL.

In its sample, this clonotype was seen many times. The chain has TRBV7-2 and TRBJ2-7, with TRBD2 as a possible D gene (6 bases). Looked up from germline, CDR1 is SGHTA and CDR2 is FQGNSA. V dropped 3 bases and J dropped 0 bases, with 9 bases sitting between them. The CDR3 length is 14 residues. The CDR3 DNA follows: TGTGCCAGCAGCTTTCAGACTAGCTCCTACGAGCAGTACTTC. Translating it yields CASSFQTSSYEQYF.

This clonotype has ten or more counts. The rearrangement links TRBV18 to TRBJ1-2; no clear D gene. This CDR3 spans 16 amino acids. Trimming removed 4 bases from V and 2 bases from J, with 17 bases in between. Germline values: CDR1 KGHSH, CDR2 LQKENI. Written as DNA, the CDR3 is TGTGCCAGCTCACAAACCGCTCCGGGAGAGAACTATGGCTACACCTTC. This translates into CASSQTAPGENYGYTF.

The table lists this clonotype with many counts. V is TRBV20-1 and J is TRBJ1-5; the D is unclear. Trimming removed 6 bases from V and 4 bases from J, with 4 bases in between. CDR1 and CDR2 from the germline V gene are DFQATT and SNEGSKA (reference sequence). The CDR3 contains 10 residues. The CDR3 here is CSAENQPQHF. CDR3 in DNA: TGCAGTGCAGAGAATCAGCCCCAGCATTTT.

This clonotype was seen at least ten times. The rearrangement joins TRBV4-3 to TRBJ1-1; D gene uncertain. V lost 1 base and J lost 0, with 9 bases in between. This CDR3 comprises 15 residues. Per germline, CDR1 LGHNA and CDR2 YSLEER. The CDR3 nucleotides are TGCGCCAGCAGCCAAGGTCGCCAGATGAACACTGAAGCTTTCTTT. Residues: CASSQGRQMNTEAFF.

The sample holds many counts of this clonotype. In nucleotides, the CDR3 is TGTGCCAGCAGCCAAATTGACCGAGGGATCGCCAAAAACATTCAGTACTTC. Translated: CASSQIDRGIAKNIQYF. The rearrangement joins TRBV11-2 to TRBJ2-4; D is perhaps TRBD2 (5 bases). The germline V and J ends were trimmed by 5 bases and 1 base, with 18 bases remaining between them. The germline gives CDR1 SGHAT, CDR2 FQNNGV. CDR3 length: 17 amino acids.

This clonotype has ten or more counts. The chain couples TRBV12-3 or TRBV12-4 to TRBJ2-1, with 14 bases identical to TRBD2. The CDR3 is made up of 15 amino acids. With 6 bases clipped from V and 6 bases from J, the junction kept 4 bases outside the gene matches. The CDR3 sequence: CASRRTSGGSNEQFF. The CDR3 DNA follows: TGTGCCAGCAGACGGACTAGCGGGGGGTCCAATGAGCAGTTCTTC.

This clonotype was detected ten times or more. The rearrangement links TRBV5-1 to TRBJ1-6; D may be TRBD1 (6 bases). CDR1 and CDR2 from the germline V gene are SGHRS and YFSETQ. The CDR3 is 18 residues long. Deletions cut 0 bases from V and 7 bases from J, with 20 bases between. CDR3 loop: CASSLGTPRRGANSPLHF. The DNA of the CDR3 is TGCGCCAGCAGCTTGGGAACCCCCCGTCGGGGGGCGAATTCACCCCTCCACTTT.

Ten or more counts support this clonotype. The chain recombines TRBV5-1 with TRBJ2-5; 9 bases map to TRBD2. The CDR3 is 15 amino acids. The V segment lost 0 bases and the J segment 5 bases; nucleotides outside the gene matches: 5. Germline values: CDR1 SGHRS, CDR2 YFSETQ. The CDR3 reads CASSLASGEGETQYF. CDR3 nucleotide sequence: TGCGCCAGCAGCTTGGCTAGCGGGGAAGGGGAGACCCAGTACTTC.

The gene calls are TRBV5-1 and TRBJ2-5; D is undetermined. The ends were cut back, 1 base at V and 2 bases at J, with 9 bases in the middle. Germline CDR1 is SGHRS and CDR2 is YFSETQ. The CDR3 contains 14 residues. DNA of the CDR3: TGCGCCAGCAGCTTGATTCCAGGACAAGAGACCCAGTACTTC. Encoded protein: CASSLIPGQETQYF.